Each of the 18 T cell receptor beta chains below was sequenced from the same sample in a study of blood T cell repertoires in COVID-19. Method: immunoSEQ multiplex PCR; TCRdb's copy keeps in-frame clones and lacks some. Here the sample spans 150,000 to 200,000 clones, 80% to 90% being singletons. Input material: peripheral blood. These receptors all come from a man in his sixties with acute or convalescent COVID-19.

V gene TRBV2 combines with J gene TRBJ2-3, with a possible D match to TRBD1 (6 bases). CDR1 and CDR2 (germline): SNHLY, FYNNEI. The CDR3 is 12 amino acids. Trimming shortened V by 6 bases and J by 4 bases, and 8 bases separated the two germline ends. CDR3 sequence (DNA): TGTGCCAGCAGCCGGACAGCAGATACGCAGTATTTT. It encodes CASSRTADTQYF.

The rearrangement uses TRBV7-2 and TRBJ1-4; 9 nucleotides align to TRBD1. Per the germline V gene, CDR1 is SGHTA and CDR2 is FQGNSA. With 4 bases clipped from V and 12 bases from J, the junction kept 6 bases outside the gene matches. This CDR3 is 13 amino acids long. In nucleotides, the CDR3 is TGTGCCAGCAGCTCGGACAGGGGCCGCGAACTGTTTTTT. This translates into CASSSDRGRELFF. The complete variable domain, with remaining parts taken from reference TRBV7-2 and TRBJ1-4, reads GAGVSQSPSNKVTEKGKDVELRCDPISGHTALYWYRQSLGQGLEFLIYFQGNSAPDKSGLPSDRFSAERTGGSVSTLTIQRTQQEDSAVYLCASSSDRGRELFFGSGTQLSVL.

The V call is TRBV6-2 or TRBV6-3, the J call TRBJ2-4, with D tentatively TRBD2 (6 bases). Germline V gene data show CDR1 as MNHEY and CDR2 as SVGEGT. V was cut by 5 bases and J by 4 bases, with 9 bases left in between. The CDR3 is made up of 13 amino acids. In DNA, the CDR3 is TGTGCCAGCAGTACCCGGGGGAAAAACATTCAGTACTTC. It specifies CASSTRGKNIQYF.

The genes are TRBV27 and TRBJ2-1; possibly TRBD2 for D (7 bases). Germline V gives CDR1 MNHEY, CDR2 SMNVEV (reference sequence). Trimming took off 10 bases at V and 7 bases at J, with 14 bases between the two ends. CDR3 length: 12 amino acids. CDR3 in amino acids: CATGGSANEQFF. Written as DNA, the CDR3 is TGTGCCACGGGGGGCTCGGCGAATGAGCAGTTCTTC.

The V gene is TRBV16, the J gene TRBJ2-7, with unresolved D. V lost 4 bases and J lost 0, with 10 bases in between. Germline V gene lookup returns CDR1 KGHSY and CDR2 FQNENV. The CDR3 has 14 residues. The CDR3 is CASSRPGSSYEQYF. The CDR3 nucleotides are TGTGCCAGCAGCCGTCCGGGTTCCTCCTACGAGCAGTACTTC.

This sequence joins TRBV11-2 and TRBJ2-1, with 12 bases identical to TRBD2. Germline V gives CDR1 SGHAT, CDR2 FQNNGV. J gave up 1 base and V 1 base, and 2 bases lay outside the gene matches. This CDR3 contains 17 residues. The CDR3 spells CASSLGTSGTSYNEQFF. The CDR3 DNA sequence: TGTGCCAGCAGCTTAGGGACTAGCGGGACGTCCTACAATGAGCAGTTCTTC.

This chain connects TRBV5-1 to TRBJ2-1; D might be TRBD1 (6 bases). The CDR3 has 17 residues. V lost 3 bases and J lost 0, with 16 bases in between. Germline values: CDR1 SGHRS, CDR2 YFSETQ. The CDR3 is CASSSGNDRSSYNEQFF. CDR3 nucleotides: TGCGCCAGCAGCTCGGGTAACGACAGGAGCTCCTACAATGAGCAGTTCTTC.

CDR3 sequence reads: CAWSRDTEAFF. Written as DNA, the CDR3 is TGTGCCTGGAGTAGAGACACTGAAGCTTTCTTT. The V and J genes are TRBV30 and TRBJ1-1; D gene uncertain. Trimming pared 2 bases from V and 3 bases from J, leaving 4 bases between. CDR3 size: 11 residues. CDR1 and CDR2 from the germline V gene are GTSNPN and SVGIG (reference sequence).

The V and J genes are TRBV21-1 and TRBJ2-7; the D call TRBD2 from the table was never checked on the DNA. TRBV21-1 is a pseudogene locus. This CDR3 has 16 amino acids. Here the CDR3 reads CASSTYSGPLSYEQYF. CDR3 nucleotides: TGTGCCAGCAGCACGTATAGCGGCCCTCTCTCCTACGAGCAGTACTTC.

The chain carries TRBV7-9 and TRBJ1-6, with D perhaps matching TRBD1 (6 bases). CDR3 length equals 16 residues. The V gene's germline CDR1 is SEHNR and CDR2 FQNEAQ (reference sequence). The V end was cut by 6 bases, the J end by 8 bases, with 20 bases between. CDR3 region: CASSAERGARDSPLHF. The CDR3 region has the DNA TGTGCCAGCAGTGCAGAGCGGGGGGCGCGGGATTCACCCCTCCACTTT.

This chain connects TRBV3-1 (or the pseudogene TRBV3-2) to TRBJ2-3, with D perhaps matching TRBD1 (5 bases). The V gene lost 5 bases and the J gene lost 6 bases, with 9 bases spanning the gap. The length of the CDR3 is 12 residues. Germline-derived CDR1 and CDR2 are LGHDT and YNNKEL (reference sequence). CDR3 coding DNA: TGTGCCAGCAGCGAAAACAGGGATACGCAGTATTTT. It translates to CASSENRDTQYF.

J is TRBJ2-1 and V is TRBV7-6, with 8 bases identical to TRBD1. The CDR3 has 16 residues. V shed 2 bases, J shed 3 bases, and the junction held 6 bases outside the gene matches. The V gene's germline CDR1 is SGHVS and CDR2 FNYEAQ. DNA for the CDR3: TGTGCCAGCAGCTTAAGATGGACAGGGTACTACAATGAGCAGTTCTTC. It codes for CASSLRWTGYYNEQFF.

The table lists this clone with a few counts. This sequence joins TRBV5-1 and TRBJ2-5; weak D call: TRBD2 (5 bases). Per the germline V gene, CDR1 is SGHRS and CDR2 is YFSETQ. The V gene lost 0 bases and the J gene lost 5 bases, with 8 bases spanning the gap. The CDR3 runs to 13 residues. CDR3 amino acids: CASSLGGSETQYF. Here the CDR3 DNA reads TGCGCCAGCAGCTTGGGAGGGTCGGAGACCCAGTACTTC.

Concerning this clone itself: This CDR3 is also generated by other DNA sequences in the sample. This chain connects TRBV9 to TRBJ2-7, with 7 positions matching TRBD2. Trimming removed 0 bases from V and 1 base from J; junction bases left unmatched: 4. The CDR3 loop spans 15 amino acids. CDR1 SGDLS and CDR2 YYNGEE come from the germline V gene. CDR3 DNA sequence: TGTGCCAGCAGCGTAGGCTCTAGCGGTTCCTACGAGCAGTACTTC. Its protein product is CASSVGSSGSYEQYF.

This clone was seen more than once but under ten times. The V gene is TRBV6-6, the J gene TRBJ2-1; 11 nucleotides line up with TRBD2. The ends lost 6 bases at V and 4 bases at J; junction bases unmatched: 5. Germline CDR1 MNHNY, CDR2 SVGAGI (reference sequence). The CDR3 is made up of 15 amino acids. The CDR3 DNA reads TGTGCCAGCAGGGCCGGGACTAGCGGTTACAATGAGCAGTTCTTC. Protein: CASRAGTSGYNEQFF.

The chain recombines TRBV28 with TRBJ2-7; the match to TRBD2 covers 7 bases. V lost 6 bases and J lost 2; bases outside the gene matches: 4. CDR1 is MDHEN, CDR2 SYDVKM, per germline. The CDR3 contains 13 residues. CDR3: CASSPGGTYEQYF. CDR3 nucleotide sequence: TGTGCCAGCAGCCCCGGGGGGACCTACGAGCAGTACTTC. The whole variable domain, remainder taken from reference TRBV28 and TRBJ2-7, is DVKVTQSSRYLVKRTGEKVFLECVQDMDHENMFWYRQDPGLGLRLIYFSYDVKMKEKGDIPEGYSVSREKKERFSLILESASTNQTSMYLCASSPGGTYEQYFGPGTRLTVT.

The V gene is TRBV5-1, the J gene TRBJ2-7, with D possibly being TRBD1 (6 bases). The CDR3 sequence is 14 residues long. Germline CDR1 is SGHRS and CDR2 is YFSETQ. Trimming cost V 2 bases and J 0 bases, with 9 bases left between them. The CDR3 is CASSLRGYSYEQYF. The CDR3 coding sequence is TGCGCCAGCAGCTTAAGGGGGTACTCCTACGAGCAGTACTTC.

The chain combines TRBV3-1 (or the pseudogene TRBV3-2) with TRBJ2-5, with 10 bases aligning to TRBD2. Germline V gene data show CDR1 as LGHDT and CDR2 as YNNKEL (reference sequence). V trimming: 2 bases; J trimming: 3 bases; junction bases outside the gene matches: 12. This CDR3 has 18 residues. CDR3 loop: CASSQRIPGLAEKETQYF. CDR3 coding DNA: TGTGCCAGCAGCCAACGGATTCCTGGACTAGCGGAAAAAGAGACCCAGTACTTC.